A single sample gave rise to the 19 T cell receptor beta chains below, sequenced in a study of T cells expressing NK-cell markers. Reprocessing the 5' RACE reads, TCRdb reports a single entry for every CDR3 protein and omits DNA. Its listing shows roughly 450,000 distinct CDR3 sequences. Material for sequencing was blood T cells: a sorted CD56 or NKG2C T cell subset, CD4+ or CD8+ T cells, or bulk PBMC T cells (not recorded which). The receptors were gathered from a woman aged 45-59 years in good health.

The chain couples TRBV4-2 to TRBJ1-2; TCRdb proposes TRBD1, but this gene call is untestable without DNA. Per germline, CDR1 LGHNA and CDR2 YNFKEQ. The CDR3 spans 16 residues. The CDR3 sequence: CASSQAGQTSGGGYTF.

The chain recombines TRBV7-9 with TRBJ2-1; TCRdb's D call of TRBD1 is untestable without DNA. Germline CDR1 is SEHNR and CDR2 is FQNEAQ (reference sequence). The CDR3 runs to 16 residues. CDR3 protein: CASSPGLGGYYNEQFF.

CDR3 region: CASTLDGTDTQYF. This rearrangement joins TRBV12-3 or TRBV12-4 to TRBJ2-3. This CDR3 comprises 13 residues.

The gene calls are TRBV9 and TRBJ2-7; absent DNA, TCRdb's TRBD1 call cannot be checked. Germline lookup yields CDR1 SGDLS and CDR2 YYNGEE. CDR3 length: 15 amino acids. The CDR3 spells CASSVEGGTTYEQYF. Based on the CDR3 plus reference TRBV9 and TRBJ2-7, the full variable domain is DSGVTQTPKHLITATGQRVTLRCSPRSGDLSVYWYQQSLDQGLQFLIQYYNGEERAKGNILERFSAQQFPDLHSELNLSSLELGDSALYFCASSVEGGTTYEQYFGPGTRLTVT.

The chain uses TRBV7-3 and TRBJ2-1; TCRdb lists TRBD2, though no DNA is available to test this call. Germline values: CDR1 SGHTA, CDR2 FQGTGA. The CDR3 length is 16 residues. CDR3 residues: CASSLLGGGTYNEQFF.

The chain carries TRBV7-2 and TRBJ2-7; TCRdb returns TRBD2, unconfirmable since there is no DNA. The germline CDR1 and CDR2 sequences are SGHTA and FQGNSA. CDR3 size: 13 residues. The CDR3 sequence: CASSFLAGHEQYF.

J is TRBJ2-1 and V is TRBV6-5; no DNA is available, so the TRBD2 call from TCRdb remains unchecked. Germline V gene lookup returns CDR1 MNHEY and CDR2 SVGAGI. The CDR3 sequence is 16 residues long. Here the CDR3 reads CASSYSSGLAGGEQFF.

V usage is TRBV20-1 and J usage is TRBJ2-4; the D call of TRBD1 rests on TCRdb alone, since no DNA is present to check it. CDR3 size: 13 residues. Germline lookup yields CDR1 DFQATT and CDR2 SNEGSKA (reference sequence). CDR3 residues: CSVGTPGQNIQYF.

The CDR3 protein is CASTPGQGLNQPQHF. This rearrangement joins TRBV12-3 or TRBV12-4 to TRBJ1-5; without DNA, the TCRdb call of TRBD1 cannot be checked. The CDR3 covers 15 residues.

The chain has TRBV29-1 and TRBJ2-5; TCRdb indicates TRBD2, and absent DNA this call remains unverified. Germline lookup yields CDR1 SQVTM and CDR2 ANQGSEA. CDR3 length equals 13 residues. The CDR3 loop is CSVARVLGETQYF. Variable domain in full (rest from reference TRBV29-1 and TRBJ2-5): SAVISQKPSRDICQRGTSLTIQCQVDSQVTMMFWYRQQPGQSLTLIATANQGSEATYESGFVIDKFPISRPNLTFSTLTVSNMSPEDSSIYLCSVARVLGETQYFGPGTRLLVL.

The rearrangement uses TRBV2 and TRBJ2-1; TCRdb picks TRBD1, but there is no DNA to check that call. Germline V gives CDR1 SNHLY, CDR2 FYNNEI. This CDR3 spans 12 amino acids. Here the CDR3 reads CASSGPGTGKFF.

The rearrangement links TRBV2 to TRBJ2-2; the TCRdb D gene call, TRBD1, has no DNA to confirm it. Germline CDR1 is SNHLY and CDR2 is FYNNEI. The CDR3 consists of 15 residues. This CDR3 reads CASSNSPGGTGELFF.

The chain joins TRBV11-3 to TRBJ2-6. Germline values: CDR1 SGHNT, CDR2 YENEEA. The CDR3 extends over 14 amino acids. The CDR3 protein is CASMAYSGANVLTF.

The chain combines TRBV4-1 with TRBJ1-3; TCRdb outputs TRBD1, but without DNA this stays unchecked. CDR1 is MGHRA and CDR2 is YSYEKL in the germline V gene. The CDR3 spans 15 residues. The CDR3 here is CASSQDRGNGNTIYF.

J is TRBJ2-2 and V is TRBV15. This CDR3 has 17 amino acids. The germline gives CDR1 LNHNV, CDR2 YYDKDF (reference sequence). The CDR3 region is CATSRDRPSLVAGELFF. Full variable domain (remainder filled in from reference TRBV15 and TRBJ2-2): DAMVIQNPRYQVTQFGKPVTLSCSQTLNHNVMYWYQQKSSQAPKLLFHYYDKDFNNEADTPDNFQSRRPNTSFCFLDIRSPGLGDTAMYLCATSRDRPSLVAGELFFGEGSRLTVL.

CDR3 amino acids: CSARVPPPLSHGYTF. The rearrangement links TRBV20-1 to TRBJ1-2. CDR1 and CDR2 (germline): DFQATT, SNEGSKA (reference sequence). CDR3 length equals 15 residues.

The chain carries TRBV12-3 or TRBV12-4 and TRBJ1-4; as DNA is missing, the TRBD1 call by TCRdb cannot be tested. The CDR3 totals 16 residues. The CDR3 reads CASSFYSGTGDEKLFF.

J is TRBJ2-5 and V is TRBV12-3 or TRBV12-4; TCRdb's D gene call, TRBD1, goes unchecked for lack of DNA. This CDR3 has 14 amino acids. CDR3 in amino acids: CASSSRQGVETQYF.

The V call is TRBV15, the J call TRBJ2-7. CDR1 and CDR2 (germline): LNHNV, YYDKDF (reference sequence). This CDR3 has 15 amino acids. The CDR3 reads CATSRDRAATYEQYF.